Presented here are 23 T cell receptor beta chains from one specimen sequenced in a study of identical twins (dated by TCRdb to 2016 to 2017). The library was built by means of 5' RACE. The sample was run on an Illumina HiSeq 2000. Through fastp at Q25 and MiXCR, TCRdb rebuilt clones from the public reads, retaining in-frame beta chains. Every CDR3 protein is listed once, alongside the most common genes and DNA of its rows. The sample table records roughly 240,000 distinct CDR3 sequences; about 7.3% of these occur just once. The leading ten clones occupy about 3.6% of the sample. These data also featured in a second study, about yellow fever vaccine responses in identical twins.

Sequenced material: memory (CD45RO+) T cells sorted from blood. The cell subset or site label corresponds to: CD45RO+ enriched T cells. The receptors shown here come from a woman between 18 and 29 years old in good health.

There are a few counts of this clonotype. The gene calls are TRBV12-3 or TRBV12-4 and TRBJ1-5; 7 nucleotides match TRBD1. The CDR3 runs to 15 residues. V lost 6 bases, J lost 4 bases, and 9 bases stayed unmatched. The DNA of the CDR3 is TGTGCCAGCAGGACCGACAGGGTCGGAAATCAGCCCCAGCATTTT. Its translation is CASRTDRVGNQPQHF.

This rearrangement joins TRBV6-1 to TRBJ2-1, with 11 bases aligning to TRBD2. The germline CDR1 and CDR2 sequences are MNHNS and SASEGT. The CDR3 runs to 14 residues. V dropped 7 bases and J dropped 5; count of bases not matched to a gene: 4. The DNA of the CDR3 is TGTGCCAGCAAGACTAGCGGGACGGACAATGAGCAGTTCTTC. Translating gives CASKTSGTDNEQFF.

This clonotype appeared many times. The chain combines TRBV7-2 with TRBJ2-3; 7 bases are a match to TRBD2. The V segment lost 6 bases and the J segment 3 bases; nucleotides outside the gene matches: 6. The CDR3 totals 14 residues. CDR1 is SGHTA, CDR2 FQGNSA, per germline. The chain's CDR3 is CASSAGLQTDTQYF. CDR3 nucleotides: TGTGCCAGCAGTGCGGGACTACAGACAGATACGCAGTATTTT.

This clonotype was observed at least ten times. The V call is TRBV12-3 or TRBV12-4, the J call TRBJ2-7, with D uncertain. V was shortened by 3 bases and J by 3 bases, with 15 bases between the two germline ends. The CDR3 length is 15 residues. Written as DNA, the CDR3 is TGTGCCAGCAGTTTTCGGGCCCGAGGCGACTACGAGCAGTACTTC. It specifies CASSFRARGDYEQYF.

The chain employs TRBV15 and TRBJ2-5; no clear D gene. The CDR3 has 15 residues. V was clipped by 0 bases and J by 5 bases, with 13 bases between them. Germline lookup yields CDR1 LNHNV and CDR2 YYDKDF (reference sequence). The CDR3 DNA follows: TGTGCCACCAGCAGAGAGTGGCAGCCGAGGGAGACCCAGTACTTC. This codes for CATSREWQPRETQYF. The variable domain in full, with the rest retrieved from reference TRBV15 and TRBJ2-5, is DAMVIQNPRYQVTQFGKPVTLSCSQTLNHNVMYWYQQKSSQAPKLLFHYYDKDFNNEADTPDNFQSRRPNTSFCFLDIRSPGLGDTAMYLCATSREWQPRETQYFGPGTRLLVL.

In its sample, this clonotype was seen many times. V gene TRBV7-9 combines with J gene TRBJ2-2; D is ambiguous. This CDR3 is 17 amino acids long. V lost 4 bases, J lost 0 bases, and 15 bases lay in between. Germline V gene lookup returns CDR1 SEHNR and CDR2 FQNEAQ (reference sequence). CDR3 region: CASSSVVGSSNTGELFF. The CDR3 DNA reads TGTGCCAGCAGCTCAGTGGTGGGCTCCTCGAACACCGGGGAGCTGTTTTTT.

This clonotype was counted between two and nine times. The rearrangement links TRBV20-1 to TRBJ2-7; D uncertain. The CDR3 extends over 13 amino acids. Germline V gene data show CDR1 as DFQATT and CDR2 as SNEGSKA (reference sequence). Between the trimmed V and J ends, which lost 3 bases and 0 bases, there was a span of 9 bases. CDR3 region: CSASSDISYEQYV. CDR3 nucleotide sequence: TGCAGTGCTAGCTCAGACATCTCCTACGAGCAGTACGTC.

At least ten counts were recorded for this clonotype. CDR3 coding DNA: TGCGCCAGCAGTGACGGAGCGGGGGCCACAGATACGCAGTATTTT. As protein: CASSDGAGATDTQYF. The chain combines TRBV10-1 with TRBJ2-3; 8 nucleotides agree with TRBD2. The CDR3 sequence is 15 residues long. Per germline, CDR1 WNHNN and CDR2 SYGVQD (reference sequence). V dropped 3 bases and J dropped 2; count of bases not matched to a gene: 4.

This clonotype was counted at least ten times. The rearrangement uses TRBV6-1 and TRBJ2-2; 7 nucleotides match TRBD1. The CDR3 is 14 amino acids. Germline V gene data show CDR1 as MNHNS and CDR2 as SASEGT. With V trimmed by 6 bases and J by 4 bases, 5 bases remained unmatched. CDR3 amino acids: CASRWTGTTGELFF. As DNA, the CDR3 is TGTGCCAGCAGATGGACAGGTACCACCGGGGAGCTGTTTTTT.

The V gene is TRBV14, the J gene TRBJ1-2; unclear D gene. The V gene's germline CDR1 is SGHDN and CDR2 FVKESK. The CDR3 consists of 14 residues. The V gene lost 10 bases and the J gene lost 4 bases, with 19 bases spanning the gap. This CDR3 is CATTPFAASYGYTF. CDR3 sequence (DNA): TGTGCCACTACTCCTTTCGCAGCAAGCTATGGCTACACCTTC.

The rearrangement joins TRBV20-1 to TRBJ2-7, with 10 nucleotides matching TRBD1. Germline trimming cut 1 base from V and 7 bases from J; bases unmatched to any gene: 4. This CDR3 region has 13 residues. The germline gives CDR1 DFQATT, CDR2 SNEGSKA (reference sequence). The CDR3 bases are TGCAGTGCTAGAGGACAGGGGGCGAGAGAGCAGTACTTC. The encoded protein is CSARGQGAREQYF.

J is TRBJ2-1 and V is TRBV3-1; 15 nucleotides align to TRBD2. Germline-derived CDR1 and CDR2 are LGHDT and YNNKEL (reference sequence). Losses at the gene ends were 4 bases for V and 9 bases for J; bases not matched to a gene: 7. The CDR3 covers 16 residues. This CDR3 reads CASSPRTSGRVSEQFF. In nucleotides, the CDR3 is TGTGCCAGCAGCCCCCGGACTAGCGGGAGGGTTAGTGAGCAGTTCTTC.

This clonotype was picked up a small number of times. The chain recombines TRBV20-1 with TRBJ2-7; D is perhaps TRBD2 (6 bases). This CDR3 is built from 13 residues. Trimming removed 0 bases from V and 6 bases from J, with 12 bases in between. Germline-derived CDR1 and CDR2 are DFQATT and SNEGSKA (reference sequence). The CDR3 sequence: CSARDRLVGEQYF. The CDR3 nucleotides are TGCAGTGCTAGAGATCGACTAGTCGGCGAGCAGTACTTC.

The chain recombines TRBV28 with TRBJ2-1; D possibly corresponds to TRBD2 (6 bases). CDR1 is MDHEN and CDR2 is SYDVKM in the germline V gene. The CDR3 covers 15 residues. The germline V and J ends were trimmed by 6 bases and 3 bases, with 15 bases remaining between them. The CDR3 sequence: CASSGGNIDYNEQFF. The DNA of the CDR3 is TGTGCCAGCAGCGGGGGTAATATAGACTACAATGAGCAGTTCTTC.

Ten or more counts support this clonotype. This chain uses TRBV24-1 with TRBJ1-3; D unresolved. This CDR3 is 14 amino acids long. Germline CDR1 KGHDR, CDR2 SFDVKD. V was clipped by 3 bases and J by 2 bases, with 7 bases between them. The CDR3 spells CATSDRQAGNTIYF. CDR3 bases: TGTGCCACCAGTGATCGGCAAGCTGGAAACACCATATATTTT.

This clonotype came up once. The junction and the germline gene differ at one end; a read error may be behind it. The chain has TRBV12-3 or TRBV12-4 and TRBJ1-4; D possibly corresponds to TRBD1 (5 bases). The length of the CDR3 is 11 residues. As DNA, the CDR3 is TGTGCCGGCAGTTTGGGGGGGAAACTGTTTTTT. This codes for CAGSLGGKLFF.

V and J are TRBV28 and TRBJ2-3, with D perhaps matching TRBD1 or TRBD2 (5 bases each). Germline V gene sequence: CDR1 MDHEN, CDR2 SYDVKM. Trimming took 6 bases from V and 2 from J, leaving 12 bases between them. The CDR3 has 14 residues. The CDR3 DNA reads as TGTGCCAGCAGACCGGGACGGCACACAGATACGCAGTATTTT. Its protein is CASRPGRHTDTQYF.

There are many counts of this clonotype. This may be a read error: a much more frequent sequence differs by one nucleotide. V and J are TRBV11-2 and TRBJ1-1; D not resolved. In germline, CDR1 is SGHAT, CDR2 FQNNGV. CDR3 length: 13 residues. Trimming removed 1 base at V and 4 bases at J, with 7 bases between. This CDR3 reads CASSLGRTTEAFF. The CDR3 DNA reads TGTGCCAGCAGCTTAGGGAGGACCACTGAAGCTTTCTTT.

This clonotype was counted only a few times. The V and J genes are TRBV28 and TRBJ2-1; D tentatively reads TRBD1 or TRBD2 (6 bases each). Germline CDR1 and CDR2: MDHEN and SYDVKM. The CDR3 contains 16 residues. With 5 bases removed from V and 0 bases from J, the gap between germline ends came to 14 bases. The CDR3: CASSLGGANSYNEQFF. CDR3 nucleotides: TGTGCCAGCAGTCTCGGGGGCGCCAACTCCTACAATGAGCAGTTCTTC.

This clonotype was seen a handful of times. This chain joins TRBV10-1 and TRBJ2-3; tentatively, D is TRBD2 (7 bases). The CDR3 is made up of 14 amino acids. Per germline, CDR1 WNHNN and CDR2 SYGVQD (reference sequence). V lost 3 bases and J lost 8, with 15 bases in between. Here the CDR3 reads CASSDGGGSRTQYF. The DNA of the CDR3 is TGCGCCAGCAGTGATGGGGGCGGGAGTCGTACGCAGTATTTT.

This clonotype came up many times. V and J are TRBV5-1 and TRBJ2-5, with no clear D. V lost 0 bases and J 3 bases, leaving 12 bases between the germline ends. The CDR3 covers 15 residues. Germline CDR1 SGHRS, CDR2 YFSETQ. CDR3 loop: CASSLERVGKETQYF. CDR3 DNA sequence: TGCGCCAGCAGCTTGGAAAGGGTGGGGAAAGAGACCCAGTACTTC.

This clonotype was detected many times. This chain connects TRBV5-6 to TRBJ2-1; D is perhaps TRBD2 (6 bases). Per the germline V gene, CDR1 is SGHDT and CDR2 is YYEEEE. The CDR3 is 16 amino acids. With 7 bases removed from V and 3 bases from J, the gap between germline ends came to 20 bases. The CDR3 DNA is TGTGCCAGCCAACCTCTCGGAGGGGAGCTCTACAATGAGCAGTTCTTC. It yields the protein CASQPLGGELYNEQFF.

The CDR3 DNA reads as TGTGCCAGCAGCCAAGAAAGGGCGGTAGCTTTCTTT. Protein sequence: CASSQERAVAFF. The V gene is TRBV14, the J gene TRBJ1-1; D is uncertain. Germline V gene data show CDR1 as SGHDN and CDR2 as FVKESK. The length of the CDR3 is 12 residues. Trimming cost V 0 bases and J 10 bases, with 9 bases left between them.